These T cell receptor beta chains were read from a single sample in a study of regulatory T cells in long-lasting Graves disease. TCRdb itself ran the multiplex PCR reads through MiXCR, one entry per CDR3 protein. The table has a few hundred thousand distinct CDR3 sequences, about 13% seen once. These data were also reused for a study on T cells in Graves' hyperthyroidism and ophthalmopathy.

The source material was peripheral blood mononuclear cells (PBMCs), sampled at new diagnosis, from a patient treated with antithyroid drugs. Every receptor here comes from a man in his thirties or forties with Graves disease. Both conserved end residues are part of each CDR3. The order of the fields is J gene, D gene, clone size, V gene, CDR3 DNA, CDR3 protein. D genes are given only for firm matches. Size values are once, few and many counts, or a class for expanded clones, and some rows have none.

>TRBJ2-5|TRBD2|many|TRBV25-1
TGTGCCAGCAGTGATTGGGGGAGACTAGCGCAAGAGACCCAGTACTTC
CASSDWGRLAQETQYF
>TRBJ2-7|-|-|TRBV20-1
TGCAGTGCTAAATCCCCCAGCTCCTACGAGCAGTACTTC
CSAKSPSSYEQYF
>TRBJ2-6|TRBD1|-|TRBV19
TGTGCCAGTAGTATCGGACAGGGGGCCTCTGGGGCCAACGTCCTGACTTTC
CASSIGQGASGANVLTF
>TRBJ2-4|-|many|TRBV7-9
TGTGCCAGCAGCTCCGCCGGAAACATTCAGTACTTC
CASSSAGNIQYF
>TRBJ2-6|-|-|TRBV12-3/TRBV12-4
TGTGCCAGCGAGCGAGGGGGTTCTGGGGCCAACGTCCTGACTTTC
CASERGGSGANVLTF
>TRBJ2-6|TRBD1|-|TRBV6-1
TGTGCCAGCAGTGAAAGAATGGTCCCTCGGGACAGGGCATCCTCTGGGGCCAACGTCCTGACTTTC
CASSERMVPRDRASSGANVLTF
>TRBJ2-7|TRBD2|many|TRBV27
TGTGCCAGCAGTTTTTCTAGCGGGCTTTACAGCTCCTACGAGCAGTACTTC
CASSFSSGLYSSYEQYF
>TRBJ2-1|-|many|TRBV5-1
TGCGCCAGCAGCTTGGCGGCAGATTACAATGAGCAGTTCTTC
CASSLAADYNEQFF
>TRBJ1-5|-|-|TRBV12-3/TRBV12-4
TGTGCCAGCAGTTTAGATGGGGAGAGCAATCAGCCCCAGCATTTT
CASSLDGESNQPQHF
>TRBJ2-2|-|few|TRBV6-7
TGTGCCAGCACCTGTGGGGGGACGAACACCGGGGAGCTGTTTTTT
CASTCGGTNTGELFF
>TRBJ1-2|TRBD1|many|TRBV27
TGTGCCACCAACCCAGTCGAGGGGGCCCTTAACTATGGCTACACCTTC
CATNPVEGALNYGYTF
>TRBJ2-5|TRBD2|few|TRBV14
TGTGCCAGCAGCCATCGGACTAGCGGGAGAGAGACCCAGTACTTC
CASSHRTSGRETQYF
>TRBJ2-2|-|many|TRBV24-1
TGTGCCACCAGTGAGGTCGCCACCGGGGAGCTGTTTTTT
CATSEVATGELFF
>TRBJ2-1|-|many|TRBV6-2/TRBV6-3
TGTGCCAGCAGTTACCAATCCCGACAGGTCTATGAGCAGTTCTTC
CASSYQSRQVYEQFF
>TRBJ2-1|TRBD2|few|TRBV20-1
TGCAGTGCTCTCATTACCCCGGGACTAGCGGGAGAGAATGAGCAGTTCTTC
CSALITPGLAGENEQFF
>TRBJ2-3|-|many|TRBV12-3/TRBV12-4
TGTGCCAGCAGTTTAGTCAGACCGGGAGATACGCAGTATTTT
CASSLVRPGDTQYF
>TRBJ1-2|-|many|TRBV11-2
TGTGCCAGCAGCCAACTTAAGGGCCGAAATTATGGCTACACCTTC
CASSQLKGRNYGYTF
>TRBJ1-4|TRBD1|-|TRBV5-1
TGCGCCAGCTGGATAAGGGGGACAGGGGCCTTGGATGAAAAACTGTTTTTT
CASWIRGTGALDEKLFF
>TRBJ2-7|TRBD1|-|TRBV10-1
TGTGCCACTACGACCGGGACAGGAGCCTACGAGCAGTACTTC
CATTTGTGAYEQYF
>TRBJ2-3|-|many|TRBV20-1
TGCAGTGCTAGAAGGGAGTCAGCCACAGATACGCAGTATTTT
CSARRESATDTQYF
>TRBJ1-1|-|many|TRBV7-9
TGTGCCAGCAGCTTAGAATCCGAAGCTTTCTTT
CASSLESEAFF
>TRBJ2-1|TRBD1|many|TRBV7-3
TGTGCCAGCAGCTCCAACCCGACAGGGCGGCATGAGCAGTTCTTC
CASSSNPTGRHEQFF
>TRBJ1-2|-|many|TRBV20-1
TGCAGTGCTAGTAGCCATACGGGGGACGGGAACTATGGCTACACCTTC
CSASSHTGDGNYGYTF
>TRBJ2-7|-|few|TRBV4-1
TGCGCCAGCAGCCAAGAATTGGAGTACGAGCAGTACTTC
CASSQELEYEQYF
>TRBJ1-2|-|few|TRBV29-1
TGCAGCGTTGAAGATCCGACCAACTCTAACTATGGCCACACCTTC
CSVEDPTNSNYGHTF
>TRBJ2-1|-|many|TRBV11-1
TGTGCCAGCAGCAGGATGGATGAGCAGTTCTTC
CASSRMDEQFF
>TRBJ2-3|-|many|TRBV7-2
TGTGCCAGCAGCTTAGCGCGGGCTAGTTCAGATACGCAGTATTTT
CASSLARASSDTQYF
>TRBJ2-7|TRBD2|many|TRBV9
TGTGCCAGCAGCGCGGGAGGGACTTGGGAGGGCGAGCAGTACTTC
CASSAGGTWEGEQYF
>TRBJ2-7|-|-|TRBV29-1
TGCAGCGTTGGAGCCTACGAGCAGTACTTC
CSVGAYEQYF
>TRBJ2-3|-|many|TRBV27
TGTGCCAGCAGTTCCCTTATCAGGCGGAGCACAGATACGCAGTATTTT
CASSSLIRRSTDTQYF
>TRBJ1-2|TRBD1|many|TRBV2
TGTGCCAGCAGGGAGAGGACAGGCGGCTACACCTTC
CASRERTGGYTF
>TRBJ2-1|TRBD2|many|TRBV29-1
TGCAGCGTGGGTAGCGGGTTGGACTACAATGAGCAGTTCTTC
CSVGSGLDYNEQFF
>TRBJ1-1|-|many|TRBV7-3
TGTGCCAGCAGCTTACAGGCCTCGAACACTGAAGCTTTCTTT
CASSLQASNTEAFF
>TRBJ2-5|TRBD2|-|TRBV29-1
TGCAGCCCCGGGGGGGGACTAGCGGGCAGGAAGGGAGAGACCCAGTACTTC
CSPGGGLAGRKGETQYF
>TRBJ2-3|-|few|TRBV12-3/TRBV12-4
TGTGCCAGCAGTTTCAGCAGTGTTAGGGATACGCAGTATTTT
CASSFSSVRDTQYF
>TRBJ2-2|TRBD1|many|TRBV27
TGTGCCAGCAGCGCCGGGACAGGGGTACCCGGGGAGCTGTTTTTT
CASSAGTGVPGELFF
>TRBJ1-5|-|many|TRBV12-3/TRBV12-4
TGTGCCAGCAGTTTAAAGCGGCCTATCAATCAGCCCCAGCATTTT
CASSLKRPINQPQHF
>TRBJ2-3|TRBD2|many|TRBV7-3
TGTGCCAGCAGCTCAACCTTAGCGGGAGTCGGGACAGATACGCAGTATTTT
CASSSTLAGVGTDTQYF
>TRBJ2-5|-|-|TRBV27
TGTGCCAGCAGTTTAGGGAGGACAGCGGGGGAGACCCAGTACTTC
CASSLGRTAGETQYF
>TRBJ2-5|-|many|TRBV27
TGTGCCAGCAGTTTGTGGGGGCGGGCGGAGACCCAGTACTTC
CASSLWGRAETQYF
>TRBJ2-7|-|-|TRBV30
TGTGCCGGAGCAGGGAATACCTACGAGAAGTACTTC
CAGAGNTYEKYF
>TRBJ2-5|TRBD2|few|TRBV20-1
TGCAGTGCCACTCTGACTAGCGTGGAGACCCAGTACTTC
CSATLTSVETQYF
>TRBJ2-1|-|few|TRBV20-1
TGCAGTGCGGACTTTCGGGAGATCGATGAGCAGTTCTTC
CSADFREIDEQFF
>TRBJ2-7|-|few|TRBV19
TGTGCCAGTAGTATAACGACGGGGGGCCGAAGCTCCTACGAGCAGTACTTC
CASSITTGGRSSYEQYF
>TRBJ2-1|-|many|TRBV11-2
TGTGCCAGCAGCTTACTACAGCTCAATGAGCAGTTCTTC
CASSLLQLNEQFF
>TRBJ2-1|TRBD2|many|TRBV20-1
TGCAGTGCTAGAGATGTGACTAGCGGGCTGTACAATGAGCAGTTCTTC
CSARDVTSGLYNEQFF